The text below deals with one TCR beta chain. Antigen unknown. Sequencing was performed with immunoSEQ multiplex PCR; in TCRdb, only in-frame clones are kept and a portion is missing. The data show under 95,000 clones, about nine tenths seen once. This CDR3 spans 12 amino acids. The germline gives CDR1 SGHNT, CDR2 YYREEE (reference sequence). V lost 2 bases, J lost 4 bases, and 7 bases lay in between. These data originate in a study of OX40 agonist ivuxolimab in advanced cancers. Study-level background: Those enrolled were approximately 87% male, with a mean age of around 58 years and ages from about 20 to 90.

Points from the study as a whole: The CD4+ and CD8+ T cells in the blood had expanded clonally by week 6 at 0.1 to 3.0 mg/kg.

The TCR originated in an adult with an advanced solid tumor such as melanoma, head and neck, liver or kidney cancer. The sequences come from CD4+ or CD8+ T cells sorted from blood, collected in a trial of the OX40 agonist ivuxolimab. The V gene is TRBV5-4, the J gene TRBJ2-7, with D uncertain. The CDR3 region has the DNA TGTGCCAGCAGCTTAAAACAGTACGAGCAGTACTTC. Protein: CASSLKQYEQYF.